The rows below give T cell receptor beta chains drawn from one sample of a study of T cells after yellow fever vaccination. TCRdb redid the calling of the 5' RACE reads with MiXCR, one entry per CDR3 protein. Of about 400,000 distinct CDR3 sequences in the sample, around 10% were seen once. Sequenced material: PBMCs, taken on the day of the first yellow fever vaccination. The receptors stem from a young man who received the YFV17D yellow fever vaccine. Both conserved end residues are part of each CDR3. D genes are given only for firm matches. The size entry is marked missing in some rows and otherwise reads once, few, many or a size class.

TGTGCCAGCAGTTCTCGAGGCCACACTGAAGCTTTCTTT CASSSRGHTEAFF TRBJ1-1 few TRBV6-2/TRBV6-3 .
TGCGCCAGCAGCCAAGCCACATACACTGAAGCTTTCTTT CASSQATYTEAFF TRBJ1-1 . TRBV4-1 .
TGCGCCAGCAGCTTGCAGGCCATGAACACTGAAGCTTTCTTT CASSLQAMNTEAFF TRBJ1-1 . TRBV5-1 .
TGTGCCAGCAGGATGACAGGTCCCGGGGAGCTGTTTTTT CASRMTGPGELFF TRBJ2-2 many TRBV7-9 .
TGCAGCGTGAGGGGGCCGGGCATTCAGTACTTC CSVRGPGIQYF TRBJ2-4 many TRBV29-1 TRBD1
TGTGCCAGCAGTAGCCCGAACTCCGGGGAGCTGTTTTTT CASSSPNSGELFF TRBJ2-2 once TRBV7-3 .
TGCGCCAGCAGCCAAACAGGGGGTATAACTGAAGCTTTCTTT CASSQTGGITEAFF TRBJ1-1 few TRBV4-3 TRBD1
TGCGCCAGCAGCCGGAGGTCCGGCTCCTACAATGAGCAGTTCTTC CASSRRSGSYNEQFF TRBJ2-1 many TRBV4-3 .
TGTGCCAGCAGCTTAGGGGACGGGGCCAACGTCCTGACTTTC CASSLGDGANVLTF TRBJ2-6 . TRBV7-9 .
TGTGCCAGCAGCCCCTATACAGGGGCCACACATCTTTTCTTT CASSPYTGATHLFF TRBJ1-1 . TRBV7-2 TRBD1
TGTGCCAGCAGCCTTGGACTATGGACAGATACGCAGTATTTT CASSLGLWTDTQYF TRBJ2-3 . TRBV7-9 .
TGTGCCAGTAGGGGGAACTACGAGCAGTACTTC CASRGNYEQYF TRBJ2-7 few TRBV19 .
TGTGCCAGCAGCTTGAAGACAGGGCGAACGGGCTACACCTTC CASSLKTGRTGYTF TRBJ1-2 . TRBV5-4 TRBD1
TGTGCCACCAGCGGGCCCCCCCCCGGGCGGGGGATGAACACCGGGGAGCTGTTTTTT CATSGPPPGRGMNTGELFF TRBJ2-2 few TRBV24-1 TRBD2
TGCGCCAGCAGTGACATACCTCCCGGGACCTATGGCTACACCTTC CASSDIPPGTYGYTF TRBJ1-2 few TRBV10-2 .
TGTGCCAGTAGTCCGTCCCGTTGGAGGGGCCAAGAGACCCAGTACTTC CASSPSRWRGQETQYF TRBJ2-5 . TRBV19 .